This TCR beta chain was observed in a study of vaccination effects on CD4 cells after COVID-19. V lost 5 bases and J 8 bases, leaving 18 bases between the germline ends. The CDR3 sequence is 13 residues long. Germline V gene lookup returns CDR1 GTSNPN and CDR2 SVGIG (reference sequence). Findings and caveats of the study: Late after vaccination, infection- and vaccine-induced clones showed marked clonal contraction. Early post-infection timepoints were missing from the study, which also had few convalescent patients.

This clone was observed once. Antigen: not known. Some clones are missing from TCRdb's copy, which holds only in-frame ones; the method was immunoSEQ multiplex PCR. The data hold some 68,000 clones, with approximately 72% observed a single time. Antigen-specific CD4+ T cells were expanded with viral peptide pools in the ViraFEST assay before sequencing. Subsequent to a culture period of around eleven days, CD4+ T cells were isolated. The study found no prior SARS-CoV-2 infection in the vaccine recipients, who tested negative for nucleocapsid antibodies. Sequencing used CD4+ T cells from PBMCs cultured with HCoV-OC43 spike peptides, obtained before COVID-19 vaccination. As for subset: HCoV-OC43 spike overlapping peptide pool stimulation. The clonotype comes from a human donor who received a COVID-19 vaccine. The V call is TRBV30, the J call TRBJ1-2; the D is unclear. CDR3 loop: CAWGIGLGDGYTF. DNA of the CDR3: TGTGCCTGGGGGATTGGTTTAGGTGACGGCTACACCTTC.